This T cell receptor (beta chain) was found in a study of early T cells in non-severe SARS-CoV-2 infection. The overall study: Sequenced bulk RNA came from whole blood that was unsorted, and chains were unpaired.

Points from the study as a whole: VDJdb matching favored anti-spike CD8 responses, missing private and CD4 specificities.

In the case of this clonotype: Its antigen is undetermined.

V was clipped by 0 bases and J by 12 bases, with 9 bases between them. Germline assignment: CDR1 SGDLS and CDR2 YYNGEE. The CDR3 spans 12 residues. Researchers tagged individual cDNA molecules with unique molecular identifiers. TCRdb redid the calling of the 5' RACE reads with MiXCR, one entry per CDR3 protein. In the table there are tens of thousands of distinct CDR3 sequences, 9% to 15% of which are singletons. The sequence was obtained from an adult who was a healthcare worker with PCR-confirmed SARS-CoV-2 infection or an uninfected control (not recorded which). This sequence joins TRBV9 and TRBJ1-4, with D unresolved. Material for sequencing was whole blood. DNA for the CDR3: TGTGCCAGCAGCGTAGCTGGTGAGGAACTGTTTTTT. Encoded protein: CASSVAGEELFF.